Each of the 21 T cell receptor beta chains below was sequenced from the same sample in a study of human T cells and chemical hapten exposure. The time point is: patch test 1, 2 weeks after DPC sensitization. Treatment defined: therapeutic diphenylcyclopropenone sensitization with weekly scalp DPC. TCRdb re-called the RACE reads with MiXCR, one entry per CDR3 protein. The table shows fewer than 500,000 distinct CDR3 sequences, with about 4.8% occurring only once. The sequenced sample was whole blood, obtained in connection with sensitization to the hapten diphenylcyclopropenone (DPC). These receptor sequences come from a woman between 50 and 59 years old with alopecia areata. Some clones in this sample may be carry-over from other donors' samples.

This clonotype was seen at least ten times. Here the CDR3 DNA reads TGCAGCACATTGGACGGATACGAGCAGTACTTC. Translation gives CSTLDGYEQYF. The chain uses TRBV29-1 and TRBJ2-7, with D unclear. The V gene's germline CDR1 is SQVTM and CDR2 ANQGSEA. Trimming took 8 bases from V and 4 from J, leaving 12 bases between them. The CDR3 contains 11 residues.

This clonotype occurred many times. This chain links TRBV10-3 with TRBJ2-7; TRBD1 matches 11 bases. CDR3 length equals 13 residues. Per germline, CDR1 ENHRY and CDR2 SYGVKD. V lost 4 bases and J lost 6; bases outside the gene matches: 2. The CDR3 DNA sequence: TGTGCCATCAGTGGGACAGGGGGCTTCGAGCAGTACTTC. This sequence encodes CAISGTGGFEQYF.

This clonotype was recorded at least ten times. V and J are TRBV28 and TRBJ2-2, with TRBD2 matching over 15 bases. V shed 5 bases, J shed 1 base, and the junction held 8 bases outside the gene matches. The CDR3 is made up of 19 amino acids. Germline loops: CDR1 MDHEN, CDR2 SYDVKM. The CDR3 sequence: CASSLEGLAGGQNTGELFF. DNA of the CDR3: TGTGCCAGCAGTCTCGAAGGACTAGCGGGAGGGCAGAACACCGGGGAGCTGTTTTTT.

This clonotype was detected many times. The chain recombines TRBV27 with TRBJ2-1, with 11 bases identical to TRBD1. Looked up from germline, CDR1 is MNHEY and CDR2 is SMNVEV (reference sequence). The CDR3 consists of 15 residues. Trimming cost V 4 bases and J 5 bases; bases outside gene matches: 4. The CDR3 nucleotides are TGTGCCAGCAGTTCCGGGACAGGGGGTGACAATGAGCAGTTCTTC. The encoded protein is CASSSGTGGDNEQFF.

A word on this clonotype: This may be a read error, as it is one base from a much larger clone. The chain has TRBV30 and TRBJ2-5; weak D call: TRBD1 (5 bases). CDR1 and CDR2 from the germline V gene are GTSNPN and SVGIG (reference sequence). The CDR3 covers 13 residues. CDR3 sequence: CAWSRQGQGTQYF. The CDR3 coding sequence is TGTGCCTGGAGTCGCCAGGGCCAAGGGACCCAGTACTTC.

This clonotype was observed at least ten times. This chain links TRBV6-5 with TRBJ1-5, with D possibly TRBD1 on 5 matching bases. The CDR3 extends over 14 amino acids. Germline CDR1 and CDR2: MNHEY and SVGAGI. V lost 6 bases and J lost 4, with 13 bases in between. This CDR3 is CASRPGSRNQPQHF. Here the CDR3 DNA reads TGTGCCAGCAGGCCAGGGAGTAGGAATCAGCCCCAGCATTTT.

The rearrangement links TRBV6-5 to TRBJ1-1, with D possibly matching TRBD1 (6 bases). This CDR3 contains 13 residues. Germline-derived CDR1 and CDR2 are MNHEY and SVGAGI. The V gene lost 7 bases and the J gene lost 5 bases, with 14 bases spanning the gap. In DNA form, the CDR3 reads TGTGCCAGCAATCGGGGGCAAGGGACTGAAGCTTTCTTT. It encodes CASNRGQGTEAFF.

This clonotype showed up just a few times. The CDR3 here is CASSYSPAPGYGYTF. In DNA form, the CDR3 reads TGTGCCAGCAGTTACTCTCCCGCCCCAGGCTATGGCTACACCTTC. V is TRBV6-5 and J is TRBJ1-2, with D uncertain. Germline V gene data show CDR1 as MNHEY and CDR2 as SVGAGI. V was pared by 0 bases and J by 4 bases, with 12 bases between. The CDR3 loop spans 15 amino acids.

This clonotype was recorded many times. CDR3 region: CASSYSGRINSPLHF. CDR3 DNA sequence: TGTGCCAGCAGTTACTCGGGACGGATTAATTCACCCCTCCACTTT. The chain is built from TRBV6-5 and TRBJ1-6; TRBD1 might be the D (5 bases). Deletions cut 0 bases from V and 6 bases from J, with 9 bases between. The CDR3 is made up of 15 amino acids. Germline CDR1 and CDR2: MNHEY and SVGAGI.

This clonotype was counted at least ten times. The chain is built from TRBV5-1 and TRBJ2-3; 7 nucleotides line up with TRBD1. The CDR3 contains 17 residues. Germline V gene data show CDR1 as SGHRS and CDR2 as YFSETQ. Losses at the gene ends were 4 bases for V and 2 bases for J; bases not matched to a gene: 13. The CDR3 DNA follows: TGCGCCAGCAGCGCGGCCCCGACAGGGCTTTACACAGATACGCAGTATTTT. This gives the protein CASSAAPTGLYTDTQYF.

J is TRBJ1-1 and V is TRBV29-1; 7 bases agree with TRBD1. Germline trimming cut 4 bases from V and 1 base from J; bases unmatched to any gene: 6. The CDR3 extends over 14 amino acids. Germline V gene lookup returns CDR1 SQVTM and CDR2 ANQGSEA. The CDR3 loop is CSVGGTVTNTEAFF. CDR3 nucleotides: TGCAGCGTTGGGGGGACAGTGACGAACACTGAAGCTTTCTTT.

This clonotype was found a few times. The V gene is TRBV29-1, the J gene TRBJ2-5, with unresolved D. Germline V gives CDR1 SQVTM, CDR2 ANQGSEA. Deletions cut 3 bases from V and 5 bases from J, with 16 bases between. This CDR3 has 14 amino acids. The CDR3 loop is CSVEISSRRETQYF. Here the CDR3 DNA reads TGCAGCGTTGAGATTAGCTCCCGTCGCGAGACCCAGTACTTC.

This clonotype occurred many times. This chain joins TRBV14 and TRBJ2-2, with 7 bases lining up with TRBD1. J gave up 4 bases and V 4 bases, and 6 bases lay outside the gene matches. The CDR3 is 15 amino acids. Germline values: CDR1 SGHDN, CDR2 FVKESK. CDR3 DNA sequence: TGTGCCAGCAGCCTGACAGGGTTTTTCACCGGGGAGCTGTTTTTT. Protein: CASSLTGFFTGELFF.

This clonotype was recorded many times. The V and J genes are TRBV6-5 and TRBJ2-3; possible D gene TRBD2, 5 bases. The CDR3 loop spans 12 amino acids. The germline V gene has CDR1 MNHEY and CDR2 SVGAGI. The V end lost 6 bases, the J end lost 6 bases, and 10 bases lay between the germline ends. The CDR3, as DNA: TGTGCCAGCAGGGGGAGTGGCGATACGCAGTATTTT. Protein: CASRGSGDTQYF.

This clonotype was counted ten times or more. The chain has TRBV5-1 and TRBJ2-3, with 10 bases fitting TRBD2. The CDR3 contains 17 residues. Trimming cost V 4 bases and J 1 base; bases outside gene matches: 9. CDR1 SGHRS and CDR2 YFSETQ come from the germline V gene. CDR3 sequence reads: CASSPTPGTSGTDTQYF. The DNA of the CDR3 is TGCGCCAGCAGCCCAACCCCCGGGACTAGCGGCACAGATACGCAGTATTTT. The full variable domain, with the rest looked up from reference TRBV5-1 and TRBJ2-3, is KAGVTQTPRYLIKTRGQQVTLSCSPISGHRSVSWYQQTPGQGLQFLFEYFSETQRNKGNFPGRFSGRQFSNSRSEMNVSTLELGDSALYLCASSPTPGTSGTDTQYFGPGTRLTVL.

The DNA of the CDR3 is TGTGCCAGCCGGGAGGGAAGTGGCTCACCCCTCCACTTT. Encoded protein: CASREGSGSPLHF. The chain links TRBV2 to TRBJ1-6; D ambiguous. V was cut by 8 bases and J by 10 bases, with 15 bases left in between. CDR1 and CDR2 from the germline V gene are SNHLY and FYNNEI. This CDR3 has 13 amino acids.

This clonotype was detected many times. This rearrangement joins TRBV6-1 to TRBJ1-2; no clear D gene. Germline CDR1 and CDR2: MNHNS and SASEGT. Trimming stripped 3 bases from V and 0 bases from J, with 17 bases between. The CDR3 consists of 17 residues. The CDR3 region has the DNA TGTGCCAGCAGTGAGCCCGCACGGACCCTTCCTAACTATGGCTACACCTTC. The encoded protein is CASSEPARTLPNYGYTF.

This clonotype was seen only a few times. The J gene is TRBJ2-7, the V gene TRBV20-1, with D perhaps TRBD1 (5 bases). CDR1 is DFQATT, CDR2 SNEGSKA, per germline (reference sequence). The CDR3 has 13 amino acids. The V and J ends lost 6 bases and 1 base respectively, with 13 bases between them. The CDR3 spells CSARPGSSYEQYF. CDR3 DNA sequence: TGCAGTGCCCGCCCAGGGTCATCCTACGAGCAGTACTTC.

This clonotype was counted ten times or more. The V call is TRBV20-1, the J call TRBJ1-6, with D unresolved. The V end was cut by 6 bases, the J end by 0 bases, with 6 bases between. The CDR3 runs to 13 residues. Germline-derived CDR1 and CDR2 are DFQATT and SNEGSKA (reference sequence). In DNA form, the CDR3 reads TGCAGTGCCCCCAGCTCCTATAATTCACCCCTCCACTTT. This translates into CSAPSSYNSPLHF.

This clonotype was seen many times. The J gene is TRBJ1-4, the V gene TRBV11-1; D gene ambiguous. This CDR3 contains 13 residues. The V end was cut by 3 bases, the J end by 5 bases, with 7 bases between. CDR1 is SGHAT, CDR2 FQDESV, per germline (reference sequence). CDR3: CASSFGTNEKLFF. The CDR3 nucleotides read TGTGCCAGCAGCTTCGGCACCAATGAAAAACTGTTTTTT.

This clonotype was picked up many times. This chain connects TRBV5-1 to TRBJ2-5, with 9 bases that match TRBD1. Per the germline V gene, CDR1 is SGHRS and CDR2 is YFSETQ. The CDR3 has 15 residues. V gave up 2 bases and J gave up 3 bases; unmatched junction bases: 5. The CDR3 DNA follows: TGCGCCAGCAGCTTATCAACAGGGGGCGAAGAGACCCAGTACTTC. This encodes CASSLSTGGEETQYF. The full variable domain, completed using reference TRBV5-1 and TRBJ2-5, is KAGVTQTPRYLIKTRGQQVTLSCSPISGHRSVSWYQQTPGQGLQFLFEYFSETQRNKGNFPGRFSGRQFSNSRSEMNVSTLELGDSALYLCASSLSTGGEETQYFGPGTRLLVL.